Below, one T cell receptor beta chain is given with its context. This entry belongs to a study of blood T cell repertoires in COVID-19. About the study: From the United States, Italy and Spain came samples of acute and convalescent COVID-19. The analysed material was cDNA or gDNA that came from T cells, B-cell-depleted T cells, or PBMCs.

In the original processing: Estimates of nucleated cell counts were drawn from the amplification of reference gene primers. TCRdb's table, derived via immunoSEQ multiplex PCR, lists solely in-frame clones and lacks some. The D gene and trimming were derived from the DNA, and the V and J assignments and clone size from that table. The table includes hundreds of thousands of clones, roughly 89% detected once. V shed 5 bases, J shed 7 bases, and the junction held 14 bases outside the gene matches. In germline, CDR1 is MDHEN, CDR2 SYDVKM. The CDR3 has 16 residues. The source of this sequence is a woman younger than 30 who had recovered from COVID-19. The gene calls are TRBV28 and TRBJ2-1, with 7 bases aligning to TRBD2. The sequenced sample was peripheral blood. CDR3 in amino acids: CASSPRLAAPWNEQFF. The CDR3 DNA reads TGTGCCAGCAGTCCCCGACTAGCTGCCCCTTGGAATGAGCAGTTCTTC.